A selection of T cell receptor beta chains follows, all from one sample in a study of PD-L1 blockade in urothelial cancer. This table comes from immunoSEQ multiplex PCR, and its TCRdb copy is limited to in-frame clones, with some not included. The repertoire holds about 38,000 clones, with 85% as singletons. The sequences come from PBMCs, collected around atezolizumab (anti-PD-L1) treatment. The source is a man aged 80 or over with urothelial cancer. Both conserved end residues are part of each CDR3. A D gene is named only where the DNA matches it firmly. Size tells how often a clone was seen (once, few, many) or the class of an expanded clone, and some rows leave it out.

d_call j_call clone_size v_call cdr3_aa cdr3_nt
NA TRBJ2-5 NA TRBV5-4 CASSPGGLGETQYF TGTGCCAGCAGTCCCGGGGGGCTCGGGGAGACCCAGTACTTC
NA TRBJ2-1 NA TRBV9 CASSVSGYSYNEQFF TGTGCCAGCAGCGTATCCGGGTACTCCTACAATGAGCAGTTCTTC
TRBD1 TRBJ2-7 NA TRBV7-9 CASSGGSGTGRYYEQYF TGTGCCAGCAGCGGGGGGTCCGGGACAGGGAGATACTACGAGCAGTACTTC
TRBD2 TRBJ2-1 NA TRBV11-3 CASSSSSGNEQFF TGTGCCAGCAGCTCCTCTAGCGGGAATGAGCAGTTCTTC
NA TRBJ2-3 once TRBV4-1 CASSHQGEDTQYF TGCGCCAGCAGCCACCAGGGTGAAGATACGCAGTATTTT
TRBD2 TRBJ2-3 NA TRBV6-6 CASSTPLAGEADTQYF TGTGCCAGCAGTACTCCACTAGCGGGAGAAGCGGATACGCAGTATTTT
NA TRBJ1-5 NA TRBV15 CATSRDFGEGQPQHF TGTGCCACCAGCAGAGATTTCGGGGAGGGTCAGCCCCAGCATTTT
TRBD1 TRBJ1-2 NA TRBV5-1 CASSPPDRANYGYTF TGCGCCAGCAGCCCCCCGGACAGGGCCAACTATGGCTACACCTTC
TRBD2 TRBJ2-7 NA TRBV18 CASSPSGRAAYEQYF TGTGCCAGCTCACCTAGCGGGAGAGCGGCGTACGAGCAGTACTTC
TRBD1 TRBJ1-1 few TRBV7-2 CASSPGGGKGTEAFF TGTGCCAGCAGCCCCGGAGGGGGCAAGGGCACTGAAGCTTTCTTT
NA TRBJ2-3 NA TRBV19 CASIGQGRDTQYF TGTGCCAGTATAGGCCAGGGCAGAGATACGCAGTATTTT
TRBD1 TRBJ2-1 NA TRBV18 CASSPMRGQDEQFF TGTGCCAGCTCACCAATGCGGGGACAGGATGAGCAGTTCTTC
NA TRBJ1-2 NA TRBV18 CASSPKAGASYGYTF TGTGCCAGCTCACCAAAGGCGGGGGCTAGCTATGGCTACACCTTC
NA TRBJ1-1 NA TRBV7-9 CASSSLGGANTEAFF TGTGCCAGCAGCTCCCTCGGGGGAGCGAACACTGAAGCTTTCTTT
TRBD2 TRBJ2-1 NA TRBV7-2 CASSLVLAGEQFF TGTGCCAGCAGCTTAGTCCTAGCGGGAGAGCAGTTCTTC
NA TRBJ1-4 NA TRBV5-1 CASSLEPRRNEKLFF TGCGCCAGCAGCTTGGAGCCGAGAAGAAATGAAAAACTGTTTTTT
TRBD2 TRBJ2-1 NA TRBV18 CASSQASGSSYNEQFF TGTGCCAGCTCACAAGCTAGCGGGAGCTCCTACAATGAGCAGTTCTTC
TRBD2 TRBJ2-5 NA TRBV19 CASSTYIGGGPETQYF TGTGCCAGTAGTACTTATATCGGGGGAGGGCCGGAGACCCAGTACTTC
NA TRBJ2-7 NA TRBV6-6 CASSYSRGLSSYEQYF TGTGCCAGCAGTTACTCGAGAGGCCTGAGCTCCTACGAGCAGTACTTC
TRBD1 TRBJ1-2 NA TRBV6-1 CASAGQGYGYTF TGTGCCAGCGCTGGACAGGGGTATGGCTACACCTTC
NA TRBJ1-2 NA TRBV30 CAWSVGRVDYTF TGTGCCTGGAGTGTAGGCAGGGTAGACTACACCTTC
TRBD1 TRBJ1-2 NA TRBV5-5 CASSRTGDYGYTF TGTGCCAGCAGCCGCACAGGGGACTATGGCTACACCTTC
NA TRBJ2-4 NA TRBV20-1 CSAKIANIQYF TGCAGTGCGAAGATAGCGAACATTCAGTACTTC
TRBD1 TRBJ2-7 NA TRBV10-3 CAISTGDSYEQYF TGTGCCATCTCGACAGGGGACTCCTACGAGCAGTACTTC
TRBD1 TRBJ1-5 NA TRBV19 CASSIRGLGQPQHF TGTGCCAGTAGTATTAGGGGGCTTGGTCAGCCCCAGCATTTT
NA TRBJ2-2 NA TRBV5-1 CASSLGQVENGELFF TGCGCCAGCAGCTTGGGACAGGTTGAGAACGGGGAGCTGTTTTTT
NA TRBJ2-7 NA TRBV28 CASTRQTEIIHEQYF TGTGCCAGCACCCGCCAAACTGAGATTATCCACGAGCAGTACTTC
NA TRBJ2-1 NA TRBV5-1 CASSLGQGIYNEQFF TGCGCCAGCAGCTTGGGGCAGGGAATTTACAATGAGCAGTTCTTC
TRBD1 TRBJ2-5 NA TRBV6-5 CASTLQGAKTQYF TGTGCCAGCACCTTACAGGGGGCGAAGACCCAGTACTTC
TRBD2 TRBJ2-5 NA TRBV5-1 CASSLLAGQETQYF TGCGCCAGCAGCTTACTAGCGGGGCAAGAGACCCAGTACTTC
TRBD1 TRBJ1-1 NA TRBV14 CASRRTGTNTEAFF TGTGCCAGCAGGCGGACAGGGACGAACACTGAAGCTTTCTTT
NA TRBJ1-3 NA TRBV19 CASSTRDLSGNTIYF TGTGCCAGTAGTACACGGGATCTATCTGGAAACACCATATATTTT
TRBD1 TRBJ2-2 once TRBV16 CASSARPGTGETGELFF TGTGCCAGCAGCGCCCGCCCCGGGACAGGAGAAACCGGGGAGCTGTTTTTT
TRBD2 TRBJ2-1 NA TRBV19 CASIPAGTSGDNEQFF TGTGCCAGTATACCCGCCGGGACTAGCGGTGACAATGAGCAGTTCTTC
NA TRBJ2-5 NA TRBV7-2 CASTVTRQETQYF TGTGCCAGCACCGTGACTAGGCAAGAGACCCAGTACTTC
NA TRBJ2-1 NA TRBV30 CAWKGGWEPFF TGTGCCTGGAAAGGGGGTTGGGAGCCGTTCTTC
NA TRBJ1-1 NA TRBV19 CASTQLVGTEAFF TGTGCCAGTACACAGTTGGTGGGCACTGAAGCTTTCTTT
NA TRBJ2-1 few TRBV11-3 CASSSPGASQSYNEQFF TGTGCCAGCAGCTCCCCTGGGGCTTCCCAAAGCTACAATGAGCAGTTCTTC
TRBD2 TRBJ2-1 NA TRBV5-4 CASSSGDYPYNEQFF TGTGCCAGCAGCTCGGGGGACTATCCCTACAATGAGCAGTTCTTC
TRBD1 TRBJ2-5 NA TRBV29-1 CSVGGDRDWETQYF TGCAGCGTTGGGGGGGACAGGGATTGGGAGACCCAGTACTTC
NA TRBJ2-5 NA TRBV10-3 CAISESGGGGAETQYF TGTGCCATCAGTGAGAGTGGGGGAGGGGGAGCGGAGACCCAGTACTTC
TRBD1 TRBJ1-3 NA TRBV29-1 CSVAEGTGISGNTIYF TGCAGCGTCGCGGAAGGGACAGGGATCTCTGGAAACACCATATATTTT
NA TRBJ2-7 NA TRBV28 CASTATARNYEQYF TGTGCCAGCACAGCGACAGCTAGGAACTACGAGCAGTACTTC
NA TRBJ2-1 NA TRBV19 CASRNPSGYEQFF TGTGCCAGTAGAAACCCCTCAGGGTATGAGCAGTTCTTC
TRBD2 TRBJ2-1 NA TRBV30 CAWSGEASGGVSYNEQFF TGTGCCTGGAGCGGGGAGGCTAGCGGGGGGGTCTCCTACAATGAGCAGTTCTTC
NA TRBJ1-1 NA TRBV28 CASSLVEKLNTEAFF TGTGCCAGCAGTCTCGTCGAAAAGCTGAACACTGAAGCTTTCTTT
TRBD1 TRBJ1-1 NA TRBV6-5 CASSYNPGTGSEAFF TGTGCCAGCAGTTATAACCCCGGGACAGGGAGTGAAGCTTTCTTT
NA TRBJ2-5 NA TRBV2 CASSRDTQETQYF TGTGCCAGCAGCCGGGACACTCAAGAGACCCAGTACTTC
TRBD2 TRBJ2-1 NA TRBV5-6 CASSPGTSGKYNEQFF TGTGCCAGCAGCCCCGGGACTAGCGGGAAGTACAATGAGCAGTTCTTC
NA TRBJ2-7 NA TRBV30 CAWSPSPYEQYF TGTGCCTGGAGCCCCTCTCCCTACGAGCAGTACTTC
TRBD1 TRBJ1-1 NA TRBV5-1 CASSPGDRGKGVATEAFF TGCGCCAGCAGCCCCGGGGACAGGGGGAAAGGCGTGGCCACTGAAGCTTTCTTT
NA TRBJ1-1 NA TRBV10-3 CAISEGGGTEAFF TGTGCCATCAGTGAGGGGGGGGGAACTGAAGCTTTCTTT
TRBD1 TRBJ1-3 NA TRBV29-1 CSVTQGAGNTIYF TGCAGCGTCACCCAGGGGGCTGGAAACACCATATATTTT
TRBD2 TRBJ2-5 NA TRBV9 CASSVGTSGQDQYF TGTGCCAGCAGCGTGGGGACTAGCGGCCAAGACCAGTACTTC
TRBD1 TRBJ2-1 NA TRBV5-5 CASRRTGGTEQFF TGTGCCAGCAGACGGACAGGGGGCACTGAGCAGTTCTTC
TRBD1 TRBJ1-4 NA TRBV5-6 CASSSAGQGREKLFF TGTGCCAGCAGCTCGGCGGGACAGGGAAGGGAAAAACTGTTTTTT
TRBD2 TRBJ2-1 NA TRBV7-2 CASSGLAGFNEQFF TGTGCCAGCTCTGGGCTAGCGGGTTTTAATGAGCAGTTCTTC
NA TRBJ2-1 NA TRBV7-2 CASSFRTGLRQNEQFF TGTGCCAGCAGCTTTCGAACAGGGTTGCGCCAAAATGAGCAGTTCTTC
TRBD2 TRBJ2-2 NA TRBV19 CATGLAGATGELFF TGTGCCACGGGACTAGCGGGAGCCACCGGGGAGCTGTTTTTT
TRBD1 TRBJ2-1 NA TRBV5-1 CASSLGQGGKNEQFF TGCGCCAGCAGCTTGGGACAGGGGGGGAAGAATGAGCAGTTCTTC